This T cell receptor beta chain is drawn from a study of read filtering for tumor transcriptome and immune sequencing. Study-wide findings and caveats: The sorted CD138-negative fraction was a mixed bone marrow immune population, not purified T cells. Correlation between methods rose after single-read clonotypes were removed.

This library used roughly 400 ng RNA and molecular barcoded adaptors spanning alpha/delta and beta/gamma chains. TCRdb redid the calling of the reads with MiXCR, one entry per CDR3 protein. The sample consists of 35,000 to 40,000 distinct CDR3 sequences, 14% of them appearing once. Trimming stripped 4 bases from V and 3 bases from J, with 14 bases between. Germline lookup yields CDR1 SGHRS and CDR2 YFSETQ. The CDR3 loop spans 14 amino acids. This clonotype was observed many times. Its antigen is still unknown. Sequenced sample: a population of CD138-negative cells sorted from bone marrow. This TCR was sampled from a donor at least 40 years old with multiple myeloma. This chain links TRBV5-1 with TRBJ2-7; D is possibly TRBD1 (6 bases). CDR3 in DNA: TGCGCCAGCAGCCCCTGGACAGAGAGCTACGAGCAGTACTTC. Translating gives CASSPWTESYEQYF. The variable domain in full, with the rest retrieved from reference TRBV5-1 and TRBJ2-7, is KAGVTQTPRYLIKTRGQQVTLSCSPISGHRSVSWYQQTPGQGLQFLFEYFSETQRNKGNFPGRFSGRQFSNSRSEMNVSTLELGDSALYLCASSPWTESYEQYFGPGTRLTVT.